This T cell receptor (beta chain) originates from a study of shared clonotypes between healthy human individuals. Study information: Three plates each covered CD4 naive and memory; CD8 naive two, CD8 memory one.

Sequencing was performed with immunoSEQ multiplex PCR; in TCRdb, only in-frame clones are kept and a portion is missing. This sample has about 600,000 clones; about 95% occur once, and the top ten carry 0.09% to 0.13%. Only CD45RO-negative cells positively selected for CCR7 counted as naive CD8 cells, so terminally differentiated effector memory CD45RA+ cells were excluded. Adult donors, all healthy and HIV-negative, had no recent acute infections or vaccinations. The CDR3 consists of 13 residues. Trimming pared 3 bases from V and 6 bases from J, leaving 9 bases between. Germline CDR1 reads SEHNR; CDR2 reads FQNEAQ (reference sequence).

The V gene is TRBV7-9, the J gene TRBJ2-1, with D unresolved. Sequencing was performed on naive CD8+ T cells sorted from blood. The TCR originated in a woman younger than 45 in good health. This CDR3 is CASSLVPPNEQFF. The CDR3 region has the DNA TGTGCCAGCAGCTTGGTCCCCCCCAATGAGCAGTTCTTC.